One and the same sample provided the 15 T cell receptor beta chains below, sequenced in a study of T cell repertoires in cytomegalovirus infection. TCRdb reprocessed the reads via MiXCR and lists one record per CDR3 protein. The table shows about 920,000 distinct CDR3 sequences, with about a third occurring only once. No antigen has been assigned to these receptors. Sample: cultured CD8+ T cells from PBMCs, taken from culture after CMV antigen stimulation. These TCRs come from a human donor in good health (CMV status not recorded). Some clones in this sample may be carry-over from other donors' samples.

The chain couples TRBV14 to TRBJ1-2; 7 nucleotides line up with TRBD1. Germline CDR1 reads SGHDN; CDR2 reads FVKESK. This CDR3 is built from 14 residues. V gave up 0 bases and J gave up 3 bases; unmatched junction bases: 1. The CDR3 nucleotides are TGTGCCAGCAGCCAAGAAAGGGGGCACTATGGCTACACCTTC. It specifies CASSQERGHYGYTF.

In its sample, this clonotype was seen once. CDR3 sequence reads: CSIPLAYGYTF. The CDR3 DNA follows: TGCAGCATCCCCCTGGCCTATGGCTACACCTTC. The genes are TRBV29-1 and TRBJ1-2; D is unresolved. Trimming removed 8 bases from V and 4 bases from J, with 11 bases in between. The germline V gene has CDR1 SQVTM and CDR2 ANQGSEA. There are 11 residues in the CDR3. Based on the CDR3 plus reference TRBV29-1 and TRBJ1-2, the full variable domain is SAVISQKPSRDICQRGTSLTIQCQVDSQVTMMFWYRQQPGQSLTLIATANQGSEATYESGFVIDKFPISRPNLTFSTLTVSNMSPEDSSIYLCSIPLAYGYTFGSGTRLTVV.

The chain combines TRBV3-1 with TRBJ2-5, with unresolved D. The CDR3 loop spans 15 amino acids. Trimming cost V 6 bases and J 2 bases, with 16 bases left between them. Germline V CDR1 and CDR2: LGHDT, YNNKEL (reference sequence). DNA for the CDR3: TGTGCCAGCAGTTCTTTCGGGCGAGCGCAAGAGACCCAGTACTTC. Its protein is CASSSFGRAQETQYF.

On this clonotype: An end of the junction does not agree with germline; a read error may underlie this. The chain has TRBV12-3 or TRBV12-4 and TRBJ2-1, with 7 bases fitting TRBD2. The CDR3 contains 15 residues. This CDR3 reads CSSSYTSVFSHEQFF. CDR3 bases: TGTTCCAGCAGTTATACTAGCGTTTTCAGCCATGAGCAGTTCTTC.

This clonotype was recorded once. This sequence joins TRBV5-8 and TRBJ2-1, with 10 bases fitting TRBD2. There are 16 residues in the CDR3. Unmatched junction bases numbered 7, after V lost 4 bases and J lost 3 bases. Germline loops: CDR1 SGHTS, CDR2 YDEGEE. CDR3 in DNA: TGTGCCAGCAGCCGGTCTGGACTAGCGGACTACAATGAGCAGTTCTTC. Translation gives CASSRSGLADYNEQFF. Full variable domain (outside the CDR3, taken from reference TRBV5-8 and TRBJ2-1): EAGVTQSPTHLIKTRGQQATLRCSPISGHTSVYWYQQALGLGLQFLLWYDEGEERNRGNFPPRFSGRQFPNYSSELNVNALELEDSALYLCASSRSGLADYNEQFFGPGTRLTVL.

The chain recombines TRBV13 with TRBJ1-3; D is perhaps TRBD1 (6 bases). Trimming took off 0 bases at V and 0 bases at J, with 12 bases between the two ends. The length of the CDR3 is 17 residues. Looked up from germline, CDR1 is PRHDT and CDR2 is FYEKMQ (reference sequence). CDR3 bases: TGTGCCAGCAGCTTAGGGGCAGGGGCGAACTCTGGAAACACCATATATTTT. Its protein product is CASSLGAGANSGNTIYF.

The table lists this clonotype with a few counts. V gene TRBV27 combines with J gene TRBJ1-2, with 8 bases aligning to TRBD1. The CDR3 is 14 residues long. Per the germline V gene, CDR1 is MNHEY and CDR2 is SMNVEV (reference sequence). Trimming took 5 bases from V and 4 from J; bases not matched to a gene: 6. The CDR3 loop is CASSPRTGIYGYTF. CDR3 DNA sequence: TGTGCCAGCAGTCCTAGGACAGGGATCTATGGCTACACCTTC.

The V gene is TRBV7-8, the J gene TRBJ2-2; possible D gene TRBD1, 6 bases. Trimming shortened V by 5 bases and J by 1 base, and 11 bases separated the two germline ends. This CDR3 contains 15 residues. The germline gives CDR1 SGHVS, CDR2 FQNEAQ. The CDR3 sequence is CASSVRGGNTGELFF. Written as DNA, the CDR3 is TGTGCCAGCAGCGTTCGAGGGGGGAACACCGGGGAGCTGTTTTTT. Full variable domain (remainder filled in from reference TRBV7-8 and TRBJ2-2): GAGVSQSPRYKVAKRGQDVALRCDPISGHVSLFWYQQALGQGPEFLTYFQNEAQLDKSGLPSDRFFAERPEGSVSTLKIQRTQQEDSAVYLCASSVRGGNTGELFFGEGSRLTVL.

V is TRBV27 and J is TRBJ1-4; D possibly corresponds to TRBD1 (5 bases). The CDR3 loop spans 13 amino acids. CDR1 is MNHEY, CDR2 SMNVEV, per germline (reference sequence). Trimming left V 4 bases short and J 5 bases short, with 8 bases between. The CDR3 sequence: CASSWGVNEKLFF. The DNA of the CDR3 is TGTGCCAGCAGTTGGGGGGTGAATGAAAAACTGTTTTTT.

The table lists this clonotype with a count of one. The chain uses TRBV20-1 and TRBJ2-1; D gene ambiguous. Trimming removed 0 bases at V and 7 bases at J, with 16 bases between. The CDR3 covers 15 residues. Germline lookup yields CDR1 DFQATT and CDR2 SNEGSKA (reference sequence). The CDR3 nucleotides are TGCAGTGCTAGAGATCCAACCGGGTTTGGGAATGAGCAGTTCTTC. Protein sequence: CSARDPTGFGNEQFF.

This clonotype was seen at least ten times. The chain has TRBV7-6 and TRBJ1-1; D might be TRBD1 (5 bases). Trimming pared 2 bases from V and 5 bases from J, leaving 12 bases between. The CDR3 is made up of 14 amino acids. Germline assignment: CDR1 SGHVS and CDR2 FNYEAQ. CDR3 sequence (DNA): TGTGCCAGCAGCTTATTCGGGGGAAGGACTGAAGCTTTCTTT. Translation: CASSLFGGRTEAFF.

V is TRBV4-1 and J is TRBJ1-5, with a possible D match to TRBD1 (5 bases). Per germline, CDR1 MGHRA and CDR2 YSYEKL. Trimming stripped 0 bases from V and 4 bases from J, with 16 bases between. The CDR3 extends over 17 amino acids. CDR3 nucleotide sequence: TGCGCCAGCAGCCAAGACGGCCGGGGCCCGGGGAATCAGCCCCAGCATTTT. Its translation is CASSQDGRGPGNQPQHF.

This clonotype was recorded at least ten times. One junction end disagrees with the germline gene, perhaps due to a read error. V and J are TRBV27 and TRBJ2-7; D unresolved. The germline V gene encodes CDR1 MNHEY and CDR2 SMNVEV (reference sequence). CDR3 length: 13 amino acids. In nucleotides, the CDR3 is TGTGCTAGCAGCTTGTCGCGGACCTACGAGCAGTACTTC. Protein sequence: CASSLSRTYEQYF.

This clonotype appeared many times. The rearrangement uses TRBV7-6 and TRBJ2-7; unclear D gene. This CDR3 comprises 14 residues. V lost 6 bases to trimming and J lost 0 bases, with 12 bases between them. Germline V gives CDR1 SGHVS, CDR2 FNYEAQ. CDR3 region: CASRKDWSSYEQYF. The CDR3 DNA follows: TGTGCCAGCAGGAAAGACTGGAGCTCCTACGAGCAGTACTTC.

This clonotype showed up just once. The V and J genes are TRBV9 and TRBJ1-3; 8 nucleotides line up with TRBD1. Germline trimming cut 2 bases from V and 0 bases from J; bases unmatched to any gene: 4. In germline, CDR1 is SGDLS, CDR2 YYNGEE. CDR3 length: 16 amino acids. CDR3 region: CASSVTGVASGNTIYF. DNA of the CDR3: TGTGCCAGCAGCGTGACAGGGGTCGCCTCTGGAAACACCATATATTTT.